This T cell receptor beta chain was captured by sequencing in a study of T cells in Graves' hyperthyroidism and ophthalmopathy. Notes on the study in general: Ophthalmopathy got predicted by the model a median about 6.7 months before its onset.

Patients aged 18 to 65 with hyperthyroidism were newly diagnosed, with duration under 2 months. TCR beta CDR3 regions were amplified from RNA transcripts. Initially, a first-round RT-PCR of the TCR CDR3 employed the HTBI primer set. TCRdb analysed the multiplex PCR reads with MiXCR anew, one entry per CDR3 protein. The top ten hold 6.5% to 10% of the sample, which has some 300,000 distinct CDR3 sequences, roughly an eighth seen once. Germline lookup yields CDR1 SNHLY and CDR2 FYNNEI. V was cut by 7 bases and J by 0 bases, with 10 bases left in between. The CDR3 is made up of 14 amino acids. This clonotype appeared a few times. Its antigen is unknown.

The rearrangement links TRBV2 to TRBJ1-3; the D gene is possibly TRBD1 (5 bases). This sequence originates from a woman aged 40 to 50 with Graves' hyperthyroidism. Sequenced sample: blood. The CDR3 bases are TGTGCCAGCAAGGGACTGATCTCTGGAAACACCATATATTTT. Its translation: CASKGLISGNTIYF.